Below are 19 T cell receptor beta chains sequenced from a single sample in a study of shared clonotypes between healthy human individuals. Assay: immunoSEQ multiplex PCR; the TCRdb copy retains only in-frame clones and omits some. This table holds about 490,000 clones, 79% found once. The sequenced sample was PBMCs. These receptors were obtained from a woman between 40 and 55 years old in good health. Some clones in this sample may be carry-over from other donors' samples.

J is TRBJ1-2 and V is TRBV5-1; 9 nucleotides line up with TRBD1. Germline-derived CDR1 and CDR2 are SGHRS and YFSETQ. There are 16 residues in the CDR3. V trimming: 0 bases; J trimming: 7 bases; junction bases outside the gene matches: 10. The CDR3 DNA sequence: TGCGCCAGCAGCTTGGGCCCCGACAGGGGGAGACGTGGCTACACCTTC. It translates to CASSLGPDRGRRGYTF.

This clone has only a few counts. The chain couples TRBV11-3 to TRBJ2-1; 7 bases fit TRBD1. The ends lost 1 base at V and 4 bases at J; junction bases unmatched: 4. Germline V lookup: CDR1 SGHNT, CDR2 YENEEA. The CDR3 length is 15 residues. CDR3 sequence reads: CASSLAQGPYNEQFF. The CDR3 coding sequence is TGTGCCAGCAGCTTAGCACAGGGGCCGTACAATGAGCAGTTCTTC.

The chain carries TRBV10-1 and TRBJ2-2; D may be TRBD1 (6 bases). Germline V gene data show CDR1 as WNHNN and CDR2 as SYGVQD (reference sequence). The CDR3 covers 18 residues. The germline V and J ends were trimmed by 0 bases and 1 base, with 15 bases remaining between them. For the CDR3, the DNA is TGCGCCAGCAGTGAGTCTAGGCCGACAGGCAGGAACACCGGGGAGCTGTTTTTT. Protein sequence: CASSESRPTGRNTGELFF.

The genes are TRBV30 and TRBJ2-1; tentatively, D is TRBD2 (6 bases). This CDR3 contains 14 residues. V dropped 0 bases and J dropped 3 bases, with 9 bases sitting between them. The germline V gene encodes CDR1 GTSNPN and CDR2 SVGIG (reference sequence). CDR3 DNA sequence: TGTGCCTGGAGTGTACGAGCGGGCTACAATGAGCAGTTCTTC. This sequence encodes CAWSVRAGYNEQFF.

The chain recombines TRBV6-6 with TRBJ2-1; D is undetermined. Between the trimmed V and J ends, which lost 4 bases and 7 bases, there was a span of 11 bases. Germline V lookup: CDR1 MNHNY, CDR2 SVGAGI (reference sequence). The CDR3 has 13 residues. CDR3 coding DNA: TGTGCCAGCAGTTCCGGGCTGCGTAATGAGCAGTTCTTC. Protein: CASSSGLRNEQFF.

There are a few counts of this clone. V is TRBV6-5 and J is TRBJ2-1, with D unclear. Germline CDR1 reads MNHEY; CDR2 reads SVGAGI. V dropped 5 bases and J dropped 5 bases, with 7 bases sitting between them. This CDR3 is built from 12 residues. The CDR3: CASSTINNEQFF. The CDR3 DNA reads TGTGCCAGCAGTACGATAAACAATGAGCAGTTCTTC.

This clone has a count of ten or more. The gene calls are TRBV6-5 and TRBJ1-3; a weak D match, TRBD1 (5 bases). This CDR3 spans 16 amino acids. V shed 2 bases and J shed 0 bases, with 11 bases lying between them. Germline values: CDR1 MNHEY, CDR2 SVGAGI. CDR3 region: CASSYGAGSSGNTIYF. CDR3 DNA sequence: TGTGCCAGCAGTTACGGGGCAGGGAGCTCTGGAAACACCATATATTTT.

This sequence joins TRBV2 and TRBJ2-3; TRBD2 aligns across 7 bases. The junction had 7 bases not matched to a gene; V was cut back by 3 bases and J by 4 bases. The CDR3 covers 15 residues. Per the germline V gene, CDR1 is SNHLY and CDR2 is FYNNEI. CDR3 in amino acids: CASSEGGSGADTQYF. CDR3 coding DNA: TGTGCCAGCAGTGAGGGCGGGAGCGGCGCAGATACGCAGTATTTT.

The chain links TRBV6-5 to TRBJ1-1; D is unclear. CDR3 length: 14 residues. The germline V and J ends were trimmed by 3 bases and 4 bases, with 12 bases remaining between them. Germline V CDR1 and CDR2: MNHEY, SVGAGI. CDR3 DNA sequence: TGTGCCAGCAGTTATAGTAGGGCTGGCACTGAAGCTTTCTTT. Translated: CASSYSRAGTEAFF.

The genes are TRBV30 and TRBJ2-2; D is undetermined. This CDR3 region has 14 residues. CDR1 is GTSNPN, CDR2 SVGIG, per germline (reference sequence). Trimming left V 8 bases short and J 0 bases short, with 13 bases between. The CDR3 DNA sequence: TGTGCCCGACGAGAACCCGCGAACACCGGGGAGCTGTTTTTT. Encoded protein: CARREPANTGELFF.

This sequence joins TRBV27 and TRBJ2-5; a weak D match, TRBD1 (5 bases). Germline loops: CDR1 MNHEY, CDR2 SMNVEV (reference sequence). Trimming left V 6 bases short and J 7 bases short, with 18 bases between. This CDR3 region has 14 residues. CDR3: CASRPTLTAATQYF. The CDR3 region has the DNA TGTGCCAGCAGACCCACGTTGACAGCCGCGACCCAGTACTTC.

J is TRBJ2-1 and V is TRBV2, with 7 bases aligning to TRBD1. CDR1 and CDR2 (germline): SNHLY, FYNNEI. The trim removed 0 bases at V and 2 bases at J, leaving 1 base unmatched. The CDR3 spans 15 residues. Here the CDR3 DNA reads TGTGCCAGCAGTGAAGCGGGGACAGCCTACAATGAGCAGTTCTTC. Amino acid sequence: CASSEAGTAYNEQFF. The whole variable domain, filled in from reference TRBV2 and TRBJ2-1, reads EPEVTQTPSHQVTQMGQEVILRCVPISNHLYFYWYRQILGQKVEFLVSFYNNEISEKSEIFDDQFSVERPDGSNFTLKIRSTKLEDSAMYFCASSEAGTAYNEQFFGPGTRLTVL.

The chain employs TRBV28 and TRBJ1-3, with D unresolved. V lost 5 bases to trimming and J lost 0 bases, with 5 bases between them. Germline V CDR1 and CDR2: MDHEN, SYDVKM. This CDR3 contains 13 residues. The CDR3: CASSTVSGNTIYF. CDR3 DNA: TGTGCCAGCAGTACAGTCTCTGGAAACACCATATATTTT.

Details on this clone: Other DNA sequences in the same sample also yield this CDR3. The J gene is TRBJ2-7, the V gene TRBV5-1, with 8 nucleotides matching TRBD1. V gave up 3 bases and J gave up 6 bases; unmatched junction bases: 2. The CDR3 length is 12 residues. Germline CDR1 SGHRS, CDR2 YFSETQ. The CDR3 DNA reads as TGCGCCAGCAGCTCAACAGGGGGCGAGCAGTACTTC. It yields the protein CASSSTGGEQYF.

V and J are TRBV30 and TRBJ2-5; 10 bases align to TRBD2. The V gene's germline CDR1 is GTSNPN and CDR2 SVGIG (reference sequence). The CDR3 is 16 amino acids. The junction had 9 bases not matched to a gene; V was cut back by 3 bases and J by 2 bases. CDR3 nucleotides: TGTGCCTGGAGCCCGGGCACTAGCGGGATTCAAGAGACCCAGTACTTC. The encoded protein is CAWSPGTSGIQETQYF.

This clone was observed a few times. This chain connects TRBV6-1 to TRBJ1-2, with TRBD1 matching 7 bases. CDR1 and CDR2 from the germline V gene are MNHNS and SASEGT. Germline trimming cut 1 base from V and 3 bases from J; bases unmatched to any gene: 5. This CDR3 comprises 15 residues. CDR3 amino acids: CASSEGRGQDYGYTF. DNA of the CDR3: TGTGCCAGCAGTGAAGGTAGGGGGCAAGACTATGGCTACACCTTC.

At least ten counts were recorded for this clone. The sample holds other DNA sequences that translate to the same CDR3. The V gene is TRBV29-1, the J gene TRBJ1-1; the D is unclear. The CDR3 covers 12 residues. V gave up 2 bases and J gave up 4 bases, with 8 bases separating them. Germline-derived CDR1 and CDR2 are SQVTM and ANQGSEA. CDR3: CSVERVSTEAFF. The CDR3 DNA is TGCAGCGTTGAACGGGTCAGCACTGAAGCTTTCTTT.

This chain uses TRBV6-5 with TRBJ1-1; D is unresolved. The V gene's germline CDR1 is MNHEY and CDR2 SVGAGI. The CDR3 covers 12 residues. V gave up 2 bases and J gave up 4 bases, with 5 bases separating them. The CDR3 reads CASSYGVTEAFF. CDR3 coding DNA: TGTGCCAGCAGTTACGGAGTCACTGAAGCTTTCTTT.

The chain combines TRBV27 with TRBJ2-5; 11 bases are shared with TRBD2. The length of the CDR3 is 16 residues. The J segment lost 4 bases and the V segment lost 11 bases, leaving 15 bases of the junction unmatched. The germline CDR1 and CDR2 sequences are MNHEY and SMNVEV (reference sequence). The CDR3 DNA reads TGTGCCTCTTACAAAAGGGGTACTAGCGGGAGAGAGACCCAGTACTTC. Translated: CASYKRGTSGRETQYF.